This passage covers 18 T cell receptor beta chains from one sample sequenced in a study of T cell responses to AZD1222 COVID-19 vaccine (dated by TCRdb to the early 2020s). The library was made by the immunoSEQ multiplex PCR assay. Entries here come from immuneACCESS through TCRdb and include only in-frame sequences with V and J called. Some clones fail to appear in such tables; in the studies checked, an unresolved V gene covers under half of the shortfall, and the cause of the remainder is unknown. The sample includes about 110,000 clones, with approximately 90% observed a single time. Roughly a fifth of the sample is taken by the ten largest. Explained via the paper, the time point label denotes: baseline before first vaccination. The sequencing used peripheral blood, collected on day 0 of AZD1222 vaccination. These receptors originate from an adult in good health.

The V gene is TRBV5-6, the J gene TRBJ1-5; D gene uncertain. V lost 3 bases and J lost 6, with 10 bases in between. From germline, CDR1 is SGHDT and CDR2 YYEEEE. This CDR3 region has 13 residues. The CDR3 here is CASSSDGTQPQHF. The CDR3 coding sequence is TGTGCCAGCAGCTCCGACGGAACTCAGCCCCAGCATTTT.

V is TRBV7-6 and J is TRBJ1-3, with a weak D call TRBD1 (5 bases). This CDR3 contains 15 residues. Germline CDR1 is SGHVS and CDR2 is FNYEAQ. Trimming took off 3 bases at V and 9 bases at J, with 18 bases between the two ends. This chain's CDR3 is CASSFYTSRDGTIYF. The CDR3 DNA reads TGTGCCAGCAGCTTTTATACCAGCAGGGACGGCACCATATATTTT. The complete variable domain, with remaining parts taken from reference TRBV7-6 and TRBJ1-3, reads GAGVSQSPRYKVTKRGQDVALRCDPISGHVSLYWYRQALGQGPEFLTYFNYEAQQDKSGLPNDRFSAERPEGSISTLTIQRTEQRDSAMYRCASSFYTSRDGTIYFGEGSWLTVV.

CDR3 residues: CASSRSRTGRNSPLHF. For the CDR3, the DNA is TGTGCCAGCAGCCGAAGCCGGACAGGACGTAATTCACCCCTCCACTTT. The chain carries TRBV5-8 and TRBJ1-6; TRBD1 agrees at 7 bases. The ends lost 4 bases at V and 6 bases at J; junction bases unmatched: 10. This CDR3 comprises 16 residues. CDR1 and CDR2 from the germline V gene are SGHTS and YDEGEE.

The V call is TRBV10-2, the J call TRBJ2-2, with D tentatively TRBD2 (5 bases). Germline CDR1 WSHSY, CDR2 SAAADI. Trimming pared 6 bases from V and 4 bases from J, leaving 6 bases between. The CDR3 loop spans 12 amino acids. Here the CDR3 reads CASRDSTGELFF. The CDR3 region has the DNA TGCGCCAGCAGGGACTCCACCGGGGAGCTGTTTTTT.

The V gene is TRBV7-2, the J gene TRBJ1-1, with TRBD1 as a possible D gene (5 bases). The CDR3 contains 14 residues. Germline V CDR1 and CDR2: SGHTA, FQGNSA. V dropped 5 bases and J dropped 1 base, with 11 bases sitting between them. The CDR3 loop reads CASSLSGQNTEAFF. CDR3 coding DNA: TGTGCCAGCAGCCTTAGTGGACAGAACACTGAAGCTTTCTTT.

This rearrangement joins TRBV5-6 to TRBJ1-6; a possible D gene is TRBD1 (5 bases). The V end was cut by 2 bases, the J end by 8 bases, with 11 bases between. CDR1 is SGHDT, CDR2 YYEEEE, per germline. The CDR3 totals 14 residues. CDR3 region: CASSFGGTYSPLHF. The CDR3 region has the DNA TGTGCCAGCAGCTTCGGGGGTACGTATTCACCCCTCCACTTT.

This chain joins TRBV14 and TRBJ1-2; D remains unclear. V was clipped by 1 base and J by 4 bases, with 7 bases between them. The length of the CDR3 is 13 residues. Germline V gene data show CDR1 as SGHDN and CDR2 as FVKESK. In DNA form, the CDR3 reads TGTGCCAGCAGCCAAGCCACAGCCTATGGCTACACCTTC. Protein: CASSQATAYGYTF.

This rearrangement joins TRBV18 to TRBJ2-2, with 8 bases aligning to TRBD1. Germline V gene lookup returns CDR1 KGHSH and CDR2 LQKENI. The CDR3 extends over 17 amino acids. V shed 3 bases and J 1 base; nucleotides not matched to a gene: 7. The CDR3 loop is CASSPPLGTGNTGELFF. In DNA, the CDR3 is TGTGCCAGCTCACCGCCCCTCGGGACAGGGAACACCGGGGAGCTGTTTTTT. Together with reference TRBV18 and TRBJ2-2, the CDR3 gives the full variable domain: NAGVMQNPRHLVRRRGQEARLRCSPMKGHSHVYWYRQLPEEGLKFMVYLQKENIIDESGMPKERFSAEFPKEGPSILRIQQVVRGDSAAYFCASSPPLGTGNTGELFFGEGSRLTVL.

J is TRBJ1-1 and V is TRBV30; 7 bases are shared with TRBD1. CDR3 size: 13 residues. CDR1 is GTSNPN, CDR2 SVGIG, per germline (reference sequence). V shed 2 bases, J shed 11 bases, and the junction held 11 bases outside the gene matches. The CDR3 is CAWSRAGGDDAFF. The CDR3 DNA reads TGTGCCTGGAGTAGGGCAGGGGGGGACGATGCTTTCTTT.

V gene TRBV11-1 combines with J gene TRBJ2-1; D perhaps matches TRBD1 (5 bases). V was pared by 2 bases and J by 1 base, with 9 bases between. The CDR3 covers 15 residues. Germline CDR1 is SGHAT and CDR2 is FQDESV (reference sequence). Here the CDR3 reads CASSLTQGSYNEQFF. CDR3 nucleotide sequence: TGTGCCAGCAGCTTAACCCAGGGTTCCTACAATGAGCAGTTCTTC.

V is TRBV5-4 and J is TRBJ2-7; the D is unclear. The CDR3 spans 15 residues. V lost 4 bases, J lost 2 bases, and 16 bases lay in between. CDR1 and CDR2 from the germline V gene are SGHNT and YYREEE (reference sequence). CDR3 sequence reads: CASSPSGVRPYEQYF. CDR3 in DNA: TGTGCCAGCAGCCCCAGTGGGGTCAGGCCCTACGAGCAGTACTTC.

The CDR3 loop reads CASSRTGGAWGYEQYF. CDR3 coding DNA: TGTGCCAGCAGTCGGACAGGGGGTGCTTGGGGCTACGAGCAGTACTTC. The chain uses TRBV27 and TRBJ2-7, with 10 bases fitting TRBD1. Germline V gives CDR1 MNHEY, CDR2 SMNVEV (reference sequence). Trimming cost V 5 bases and J 3 bases; bases outside gene matches: 10. The CDR3 runs 16 residues.

The J gene is TRBJ2-7, the V gene TRBV11-2, with 8 bases identical to TRBD1. Germline V gene sequence: CDR1 SGHAT, CDR2 FQNNGV. CDR3 length: 14 amino acids. V lost 5 bases, J lost 3 bases, and 6 bases stayed unmatched. The chain's CDR3 is CASSPGDRSYEQYF. CDR3 sequence (DNA): TGTGCCAGCAGCCCAGGGGACAGGAGCTACGAGCAGTACTTC.

The chain combines TRBV5-1 with TRBJ2-5; 12 nucleotides align to TRBD2. Trimming took 2 bases from V and 4 from J; bases not matched to a gene: 6. The germline V gene has CDR1 SGHRS and CDR2 YFSETQ. The CDR3 length is 16 residues. The CDR3 loop is CASSLLAGGEVETQYF. The CDR3, as DNA: TGCGCCAGCAGCTTACTAGCGGGGGGAGAGGTAGAGACCCAGTACTTC.

The chain carries TRBV14 and TRBJ2-1; 10 positions match TRBD2. V shed 6 bases and J 13 bases; nucleotides not matched to a gene: 6. Per the germline V gene, CDR1 is SGHDN and CDR2 is FVKESK. The CDR3 sequence is 12 residues long. The CDR3 DNA sequence: TGTGCCAGCAGTAGCTTACTAGCGGGACAGTTCTTC. It specifies CASSSLLAGQFF.

The chain is built from TRBV20-1 and TRBJ1-2; D is ambiguous. V lost 8 bases, J lost 8 bases, and 9 bases lay in between. The CDR3 is made up of 9 amino acids. CDR1 and CDR2 from the germline V gene are DFQATT and SNEGSKA (reference sequence). The CDR3 DNA sequence: TGCAGTAGCAACGCAGGCTACACCTTC. The encoded protein is CSSNAGYTF.

The chain joins TRBV5-1 to TRBJ2-1; TRBD1 agrees at 9 bases. The J segment lost 7 bases and the V segment lost 0 bases, leaving 5 bases of the junction unmatched. Germline values: CDR1 SGHRS, CDR2 YFSETQ. The CDR3 spans 15 residues. In DNA form, the CDR3 reads TGCGCCAGCAGCTTGGCCCGGACAGGGGCGAATGAGCAGTTCTTC. Translation: CASSLARTGANEQFF.

The J gene is TRBJ2-7, the V gene TRBV5-1, with D perhaps matching TRBD1 or TRBD2 (5 bases each). Between the trimmed V and J ends, which lost 6 bases and 2 bases, there was a span of 12 bases. Germline-derived CDR1 and CDR2 are SGHRS and YFSETQ. The CDR3 runs 13 residues. The DNA of the CDR3 is TGCGCCAGCAACGGGGACGGTACCTACGAGCAGTACTTC. It yields the protein CASNGDGTYEQYF.